The next 30 T cell receptor beta chains were all read from a single sample in a study of identifying expanded T cells in peripheral blood (dated by TCRdb to the late 2010s). The method was the immunoSEQ multiplex PCR assay. The table comes from immuneACCESS by way of TCRdb, which keeps in-frame sequences with V and J called. Part of the clones is missing from these tables; in studies checked, under half for an unresolved V gene and the rest for unknown reasons. Across this sample there are about 91,000 clones, with about 91% seen only once. The top ten clones comprise about 4% of the sample. Sequenced input: blood. The receptors come from a person aged 18 to 70 in good health.

The chain is built from TRBV28 and TRBJ1-1; TRBD1 might be the D (5 bases). Trimming pared 6 bases from V and 1 base from J, leaving 12 bases between. The CDR3 extends over 14 amino acids. Per the germline V gene, CDR1 is MDHEN and CDR2 is SYDVKM. The chain's CDR3 is CASSSQGRNTEAFF. In DNA, the CDR3 is TGTGCCAGCAGCTCCCAGGGTCGGAACACTGAAGCTTTCTTT.

The rearrangement links TRBV2 to TRBJ2-5, with 7 positions matching TRBD2. Germline loops: CDR1 SNHLY, CDR2 FYNNEI. V lost 4 bases to trimming and J lost 5 bases; unmatched junction nucleotides: 10. CDR3 length equals 15 residues. This chain's CDR3 is CASSAGTTKWETQYF. CDR3 nucleotides: TGTGCCAGCAGTGCCGGGACTACAAAATGGGAGACCCAGTACTTC.

This chain uses TRBV7-9 with TRBJ2-1; the D is unclear. CDR1 is SEHNR, CDR2 FQNEAQ, per germline (reference sequence). Trimming removed 4 bases from V and 7 bases from J, with 14 bases in between. The CDR3 length is 14 residues. The CDR3 spells CASSSLLDGNEQFF. The CDR3 region has the DNA TGTGCCAGCAGCTCCCTATTAGACGGGAATGAGCAGTTCTTC. The whole variable domain, remainder taken from reference TRBV7-9 and TRBJ2-1, is DTGVSQNPRHKITKRGQNVTFRCDPISEHNRLYWYRQTLGQGPEFLTYFQNEAQLEKSRLLSDRFSAERPKGSFSTLEIQRTEQGDSAMYLCASSSLLDGNEQFFGPGTRLTVL.

The V and J genes are TRBV28 and TRBJ1-2, with 7 nucleotides matching TRBD1. The CDR3 spans 13 residues. Germline V CDR1 and CDR2: MDHEN, SYDVKM. J gave up 1 base and V 8 bases, and 4 bases lay outside the gene matches. CDR3 bases: TGTGCCAGCGGGACAGCCTTTAACTATGGCTACACCTTC. This sequence encodes CASGTAFNYGYTF.

The V and J genes are TRBV5-1 and TRBJ1-1; 7 bases are a match to TRBD1. The CDR3 extends over 15 amino acids. The trim removed 7 bases at V and 1 base at J, leaving 10 bases unmatched. The V gene's germline CDR1 is SGHRS and CDR2 YFSETQ. CDR3 DNA: TGCGCCAGCGGCCGGTCCGAGGGGGCGAACACTGAAGCTTTCTTT. Protein product: CASGRSEGANTEAFF.

V gene TRBV5-4 combines with J gene TRBJ2-3; 10 positions agree with TRBD2. From germline, CDR1 is SGHNT and CDR2 YYREEE (reference sequence). CDR3 length: 15 residues. V trimming: 2 bases; J trimming: 6 bases; junction bases outside the gene matches: 6. DNA of the CDR3: TGTGCCAGCAGCTTTCCTCTAGCGGGGGCGGATACGCAGTATTTT. The encoded protein is CASSFPLAGADTQYF.

The chain joins TRBV11-3 to TRBJ2-2; no clear D. V gave up 1 base and J gave up 0 bases, with 12 bases separating them. Germline-derived CDR1 and CDR2 are SGHNT and YENEEA. This CDR3 is built from 17 residues. CDR3 region: CASSLVLARANTGELFF. DNA for the CDR3: TGTGCCAGCAGCTTAGTGTTGGCACGCGCGAACACCGGGGAGCTGTTTTTT.

This clone showed up just once. The CDR3 protein is CASTLGRSNQPQHF. The CDR3 DNA is TGTGCCAGCACCCTGGGCCGGAGCAATCAGCCCCAGCATTTT. The chain is built from TRBV7-2 and TRBJ1-5; no reliable D call. The V gene lost 7 bases and the J gene lost 1 base, with 11 bases spanning the gap. The germline CDR1 and CDR2 sequences are SGHTA and FQGNSA. The CDR3 has 14 residues.

The genes are TRBV7-2 and TRBJ1-1, with D uncertain. Germline V gene sequence: CDR1 SGHTA, CDR2 FQGNSA. This CDR3 has 14 residues. Trimming removed 1 base from V and 7 bases from J, with 13 bases in between. The CDR3 sequence is CASSLDWARGEAFF. The CDR3, as DNA: TGTGCCAGCAGCTTAGATTGGGCCCGGGGTGAAGCTTTCTTT.

This chain uses TRBV18 with TRBJ1-4, with D possibly TRBD1 on 5 matching bases. The CDR3 totals 15 residues. The germline V gene encodes CDR1 KGHSH and CDR2 LQKENI. Between the trimmed V and J ends, which lost 0 bases and 3 bases, there was a span of 8 bases. CDR3 bases: TGTGCCAGCTCACCACCTCAGGGAGCTAATGAAAAACTGTTTTTT. Amino acid sequence: CASSPPQGANEKLFF.

The chain recombines TRBV10-3 with TRBJ2-5; D gene unclear. The CDR3 sequence is 14 residues long. CDR1 is ENHRY, CDR2 SYGVKD, per germline. Trimming took 6 bases from V and 1 from J, leaving 12 bases between them. This CDR3 reads CAIRVQDGQETQYF. The CDR3 DNA is TGTGCCATCAGGGTACAAGACGGCCAAGAGACCCAGTACTTC.

The chain combines TRBV6-4 with TRBJ2-1; TRBD1 agrees at 7 bases. With V trimmed by 6 bases and J by 3 bases, 5 bases remained unmatched. From germline, CDR1 is MRHNA and CDR2 SNTAGT. CDR3 length: 14 residues. The CDR3 DNA is TGTGCCAGCAGCGACAGGGTAGACTACAATGAGCAGTTCTTC. Translating gives CASSDRVDYNEQFF.

This clone appeared a single time. This chain's CDR3 is CASSGDWAGELFF. CDR3 nucleotide sequence: TGTGCCAGCAGCGGCGACTGGGCCGGGGAGCTGTTTTTT. The chain employs TRBV13 and TRBJ2-2; D ambiguous. The germline CDR1 and CDR2 sequences are PRHDT and FYEKMQ (reference sequence). The CDR3 has 13 amino acids. The V and J ends lost 5 bases and 6 bases respectively, with 10 bases between them.

CDR3 protein: CASSFTVNTGELFF. CDR3 coding DNA: TGTGCCAGCTCATTCACAGTCAACACCGGGGAGCTGTTTTTT. The chain joins TRBV18 to TRBJ2-2; D is undetermined. V lost 5 bases and J 2 bases, leaving 9 bases between the germline ends. The CDR3 spans 14 residues. Germline lookup yields CDR1 KGHSH and CDR2 LQKENI.

The rearrangement joins TRBV11-3 to TRBJ2-3, with no clear D. The CDR3 totals 13 residues. Germline V gives CDR1 SGHNT, CDR2 YENEEA. Trimming stripped 1 base from V and 2 bases from J, with 4 bases between. This CDR3 is CASSLGDTDTQYF. The CDR3 nucleotides are TGTGCCAGCAGCTTAGGGGACACAGATACGCAGTATTTT.

V and J are TRBV28 and TRBJ2-3, with D perhaps TRBD1 or TRBD2 (7 bases each). V lost 5 bases and J lost 5, with 17 bases in between. This CDR3 has 15 residues. Germline lookup yields CDR1 MDHEN and CDR2 SYDVKM. As DNA, the CDR3 is TGTGCCAGCAGTAAGGGGGCGGGGGATATAGATACGCAGTATTTT. Protein: CASSKGAGDIDTQYF. The complete variable domain, with remaining parts taken from reference TRBV28 and TRBJ2-3, reads DVKVTQSSRYLVKRTGEKVFLECVQDMDHENMFWYRQDPGLGLRLIYFSYDVKMKEKGDIPEGYSVSREKKERFSLILESASTNQTSMYLCASSKGAGDIDTQYFGPGTRLTVL.

The J gene is TRBJ1-5, the V gene TRBV7-2; D is perhaps TRBD1 (5 bases). This CDR3 has 14 residues. Trimming removed 6 bases from V and 9 bases from J, with 18 bases in between. CDR1 and CDR2 (germline): SGHTA, FQGNSA. The CDR3 DNA reads as TGTGCCAGCAGTCCGGACACTCACCGGGGGCCCCAGCATTTT. Translating gives CASSPDTHRGPQHF.

In regard to this clone: An end of the junction differs from the germline gene, which may be a read error. The gene calls are TRBV27 and TRBJ1-2, with 8 nucleotides matching TRBD1. Germline lookup yields CDR1 MNHEY and CDR2 SMNVEV (reference sequence). The CDR3 has 12 residues. CDR3 region: CASSLGQGSATF. In DNA form, the CDR3 reads TGTGCCAGCAGTTTAGGACAGGGTAGTGCAACTTTC.

The rearrangement links TRBV29-1 to TRBJ1-1; no clear D. Germline V gene sequence: CDR1 SQVTM, CDR2 ANQGSEA. The CDR3 is 12 amino acids. Trimming left V 5 bases short and J 4 bases short, with 11 bases between. CDR3 residues: CSVLSAGTEAFF. CDR3 nucleotides: TGCAGCGTTCTTTCGGCGGGCACTGAAGCTTTCTTT.

The genes are TRBV28 and TRBJ2-7, with D uncertain. Looked up from germline, CDR1 is MDHEN and CDR2 is SYDVKM. The CDR3 runs 12 residues. V was cut by 3 bases and J by 3 bases, with 6 bases left in between. CDR3: CASSFNSYEQYF. The CDR3 region has the DNA TGTGCCAGCAGTTTTAATAGCTACGAGCAGTACTTC.

The J gene is TRBJ2-1, the V gene TRBV9; 7 bases align to TRBD1. In germline, CDR1 is SGDLS, CDR2 YYNGEE. J gave up 2 bases and V 10 bases, and 9 bases lay outside the gene matches. There are 14 residues in the CDR3. The CDR3 coding sequence is TGTGCCTCCTCAACAGGGGCCACCTACAATGAGCAGTTCTTC. Protein sequence: CASSTGATYNEQFF.

The chain is built from TRBV28 and TRBJ2-2; D call uncertain. V was shortened by 8 bases and J by 2 bases, with 24 bases between the two germline ends. This CDR3 spans 18 amino acids. Germline V gene lookup returns CDR1 MDHEN and CDR2 SYDVKM. The CDR3 sequence: CASSPPPVQALNTGELFF. CDR3 nucleotide sequence: TGTGCCAGCTCCCCCCCACCTGTCCAGGCCCTAAACACCGGGGAGCTGTTTTTT. Drawing the rest from reference TRBV28 and TRBJ2-2, the complete variable domain is DVKVTQSSRYLVKRTGEKVFLECVQDMDHENMFWYRQDPGLGLRLIYFSYDVKMKEKGDIPEGYSVSREKKERFSLILESASTNQTSMYLCASSPPPVQALNTGELFFGEGSRLTVL.

The rearrangement joins TRBV11-2 to TRBJ2-3; 11 bases fit TRBD2. This CDR3 region has 16 residues. Trimming at V came to 5 bases and at J to 2 bases, leaving 6 bases not matched to a gene. The germline V gene has CDR1 SGHAT and CDR2 FQNNGV. The CDR3 spells CASSPRLAGTTDTQYF. The CDR3 DNA sequence: TGTGCCAGCAGCCCGCGACTAGCGGGAACCACAGATACGCAGTATTTT.

Notes on this clone: Other DNA sequences from this sample encode an identical CDR3 as well. The CDR3 region has the DNA TGTGCCAGCAGCTTGGCCGGAGGAACAGATACGCAGTATTTT. As protein: CASSLAGGTDTQYF. J is TRBJ2-3 and V is TRBV5-8; D possibly corresponds to TRBD2 (5 bases). The germline CDR1 and CDR2 sequences are SGHTS and YDEGEE. The CDR3 extends over 14 amino acids. Trimming shortened V by 0 bases and J by 3 bases, and 8 bases separated the two germline ends.

The J gene is TRBJ1-4, the V gene TRBV4-3, with TRBD1 matching over 8 bases. Germline values: CDR1 LGHNA, CDR2 YSLEER. Trimming removed 1 base from V and 8 bases from J; junction bases left unmatched: 9. CDR3 length equals 16 residues. The CDR3 sequence: CASSQGTGTGGEKLFF. The CDR3 DNA reads TGCGCCAGCAGCCAAGGTACCGGGACAGGAGGAGAAAAACTGTTTTTT.

The DNA of the CDR3 is TGCGCCAGCAGCTTGGCTCAGGAGGGGGACAAACTGTTTTTT. Translated: CASSLAQEGDKLFF. This chain links TRBV5-1 with TRBJ1-4; tentative D call: TRBD1 (6 bases). Germline loops: CDR1 SGHRS, CDR2 YFSETQ. V dropped 0 bases and J dropped 11 bases, with 14 bases sitting between them. The CDR3 consists of 14 residues.

This chain joins TRBV5-6 and TRBJ2-3, with unresolved D. V was pared by 7 bases and J by 0 bases, with 18 bases between. The CDR3 is 16 residues long. Per germline, CDR1 SGHDT and CDR2 YYEEEE. The CDR3 reads CASLSSSLRSTDTQYF. CDR3 in DNA: TGTGCCAGCCTTTCCTCCAGTTTGCGTAGCACAGATACGCAGTATTTT.

This sequence joins TRBV13 and TRBJ2-5, with 10 bases that match TRBD2. V gave up 4 bases and J gave up 4 bases; unmatched junction bases: 3. This CDR3 region has 14 residues. CDR1 PRHDT and CDR2 FYEKMQ come from the germline V gene (reference sequence). The CDR3 here is CASSSRTSGETQYF. CDR3 nucleotide sequence: TGTGCCAGCAGCTCCCGGACTAGCGGAGAGACCCAGTACTTC.

The gene calls are TRBV28 and TRBJ2-3, with no clear D. V was cut by 6 bases and J by 0 bases, with 16 bases left in between. CDR1 is MDHEN and CDR2 is SYDVKM in the germline V gene. This CDR3 is built from 16 residues. CDR3 nucleotides: TGTGCCAGCAGCCCAGTACTTAGACCAAGCACAGATACGCAGTATTTT. Translation: CASSPVLRPSTDTQYF.

The chain is built from TRBV28 and TRBJ2-6; D is perhaps TRBD1 or TRBD2 (5 bases each). Germline V gene data show CDR1 as MDHEN and CDR2 as SYDVKM. With 6 bases removed from V and 0 bases from J, the gap between germline ends came to 18 bases. The CDR3 loop spans 18 amino acids. This CDR3 reads CASSPVPGRISGANVLTF. CDR3 nucleotide sequence: TGTGCCAGCAGCCCTGTCCCGGGACGGATCTCTGGGGCCAACGTCCTGACTTTC.